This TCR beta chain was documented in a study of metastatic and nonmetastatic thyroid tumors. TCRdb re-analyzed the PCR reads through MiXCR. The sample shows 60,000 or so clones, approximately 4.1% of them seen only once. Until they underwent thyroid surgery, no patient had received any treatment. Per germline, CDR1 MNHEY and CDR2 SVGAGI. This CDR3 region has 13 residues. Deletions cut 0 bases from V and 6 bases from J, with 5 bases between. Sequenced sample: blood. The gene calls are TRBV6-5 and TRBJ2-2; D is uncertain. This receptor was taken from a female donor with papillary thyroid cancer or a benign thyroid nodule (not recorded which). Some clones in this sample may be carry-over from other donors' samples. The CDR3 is CASSYSKAGELFF. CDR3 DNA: TGTGCCAGCAGTTACTCAAAAGCCGGGGAGCTGTTTTTT.